These 29 T cell receptor beta chains share one sample of origin, sequenced in a study of T cells after yellow fever vaccination. TCRdb ran MiXCR on the 5' RACE reads and lists one entry per CDR3 protein. The sample contains just under 600,000 distinct CDR3 sequences, approximately 12% of which appear only once. The material sequenced was PBMCs, taken on the day of the yellow fever booster vaccination. These receptors all come from a man aged 25 to 40 who received the YFV17D yellow fever vaccine.

This clonotype was found many times. The V and J genes are TRBV7-2 and TRBJ2-1; 13 nucleotides align to TRBD2. The CDR3 covers 16 residues. CDR1 SGHTA and CDR2 FQGNSA come from the germline V gene. With V trimmed by 5 bases and J by 4 bases, 5 bases remained unmatched. CDR3 in DNA: TGTGCCAGCAGCCAACTAGCGGGAGGGCCATACAATGAGCAGTTCTTC. Protein product: CASSQLAGGPYNEQFF.

The CDR3 reads CSGYGTGYNEQFF. The CDR3 DNA reads TGCAGCGGATACGGGACAGGGTACAATGAGCAGTTCTTC. The chain has TRBV29-1 and TRBJ2-1; 9 nucleotides agree with TRBD1. Germline CDR1 and CDR2: SQVTM and ANQGSEA. The CDR3 has 13 amino acids. V lost 7 bases to trimming and J lost 4 bases; unmatched junction nucleotides: 5.

The rearrangement links TRBV7-3 to TRBJ2-7; D unresolved. Trimming shortened V by 0 bases and J by 2 bases, and 14 bases separated the two germline ends. CDR1 and CDR2 from the germline V gene are SGHTA and FQGTGA. The CDR3 is 16 amino acids. The CDR3 DNA follows: TGTGCCAGCAGCTTAACTTCCTTTAAGGGTACCTACGAGCAGTACTTC. As protein: CASSLTSFKGTYEQYF. Supplemented by reference TRBV7-3 and TRBJ2-7, the full variable domain reads GAGVSQTPSNKVTEKGKYVELRCDPISGHTALYWYRQSLGQGPEFLIYFQGTGAADDSGLPNDRFFAVRPEGSVSTLKIQRTERGDSAVYLCASSLTSFKGTYEQYFGPGTRLTVT.

This clonotype was seen a handful of times. The chain links TRBV10-3 to TRBJ1-1; 7 bases line up with TRBD1. Germline loops: CDR1 ENHRY, CDR2 SYGVKD. The trim removed 7 bases at V and 0 bases at J, leaving 2 bases unmatched. The CDR3 contains 13 residues. The CDR3 reads CAITGQMNTEAFF. Here the CDR3 DNA reads TGTGCCATCACGGGACAGATGAACACTGAAGCTTTCTTT.

The chain is built from TRBV11-2 and TRBJ2-1, with TRBD2 matching 8 bases. The CDR3 has 18 amino acids. The germline V gene has CDR1 SGHAT and CDR2 FQNNGV. The V and J ends lost 4 bases and 8 bases, in that order; junction bases with no gene match: 19. The DNA of the CDR3 is TGTGCCAGCAGCTCGAGGGCGGGGAGCGGGAGCTTTTATTATGAGCAGTTCTTC. It encodes CASSSRAGSGSFYYEQFF.

In this sample, this clonotype turned up a few times. J is TRBJ2-1 and V is TRBV12-3 or TRBV12-4; either TRBD1 or TRBD2 may supply D (5 bases each). Trimming removed 3 bases from V and 6 bases from J, with 12 bases in between. The CDR3 spans 14 residues. The CDR3 coding sequence is TGTGCCAGCAGTTTTTGGGACGGAACCAATGAGCAGTTCTTC. It yields the protein CASSFWDGTNEQFF.

This clonotype was seen only a few times. The V and J genes are TRBV14 and TRBJ2-3; D is perhaps TRBD1 (5 bases). The CDR3 length is 15 residues. Trimming left V 3 bases short and J 7 bases short, with 17 bases between. Germline V gene lookup returns CDR1 SGHDN and CDR2 FVKESK. Written as DNA, the CDR3 is TGTGCCAGCAGCCACGGACACGGATATACATATACGCAGTATTTT. Encoded protein: CASSHGHGYTYTQYF. Full variable domain (rest looked up from reference TRBV14 and TRBJ2-3): EAGVTQFPSHSVIEKGQTVTLRCDPISGHDNLYWYRRVMGKEIKFLLHFVKESKQDESGMPNNRFLAERTGGTYSTLKVQPAELEDSGVYFCASSHGHGYTYTQYFGPGTRLTVL.

The chain links TRBV6-5 to TRBJ2-1, with D perhaps TRBD1 or TRBD2 (5 bases each). Germline loops: CDR1 MNHEY, CDR2 SVGAGI. Trimming shortened V by 6 bases and J by 4 bases, and 13 bases separated the two germline ends. This CDR3 has 14 amino acids. Here the CDR3 reads CASRAGTYYNEQFF. The CDR3 nucleotides read TGTGCCAGCAGAGCCGGGACCTATTACAATGAGCAGTTCTTC.

The chain links TRBV6-2 or TRBV6-3 to TRBJ2-6; D remains ambiguous. Trimming stripped 4 bases from V and 0 bases from J, with 4 bases between. The germline gives CDR1 MNHEY, CDR2 SVGEGT. The CDR3 spans 14 residues. The CDR3 protein is CASSSFSGANVLTF. CDR3 sequence (DNA): TGTGCCAGCAGTTCATTCTCTGGGGCCAACGTCCTGACTTTC.

The CDR3 protein is CASSPSPGANTGELFF. CDR3 bases: TGTGCCAGCTCACCATCCCCCGGGGCGAACACCGGGGAGCTGTTTTTT. J is TRBJ2-2 and V is TRBV18; possible D gene TRBD2, 5 bases. Germline-derived CDR1 and CDR2 are KGHSH and LQKENI. This CDR3 comprises 16 residues. With 2 bases removed from V and 0 bases from J, the gap between germline ends came to 10 bases.

Only a few counts were recorded for this clonotype. DNA of the CDR3: TGTGCCAGCAACCCGGTCGGGGCCGGGGGAGATACGCAGTATTTT. Its protein product is CASNPVGAGGDTQYF. The rearrangement links TRBV6-1 to TRBJ2-3, with D tentatively TRBD2 (6 bases). This CDR3 spans 15 amino acids. Per germline, CDR1 MNHNS and CDR2 SASEGT. V dropped 7 bases and J dropped 5 bases, with 19 bases sitting between them.

The V and J genes are TRBV19 and TRBJ2-2, with a possible D match to TRBD1 (5 bases). The CDR3 sequence is 13 residues long. Germline CDR1 is LNHDA and CDR2 is SQIVND (reference sequence). Deletions cut 5 bases from V and 10 bases from J, with 14 bases between. The CDR3 is CASSPGLQKELFF. The CDR3 bases are TGTGCCAGTAGTCCAGGGCTTCAGAAGGAGCTGTTTTTT.

CDR3 amino acids: CSVGRGSDQETQYF. The CDR3 nucleotides are TGCAGCGTTGGAAGAGGATCGGACCAAGAGACCCAGTACTTC. The V and J genes are TRBV29-1 and TRBJ2-5; D call uncertain. Trimming cost V 4 bases and J 0 bases, with 12 bases left between them. The CDR3 is 14 amino acids. The germline V gene has CDR1 SQVTM and CDR2 ANQGSEA.

Points on this clonotype: The DNA is omitted, as the CDR3 cannot be located on it reliably, and the CDR3 follows TCRdb's listing. V and J are TRBV6-1 and TRBJ2-7; the table assigns TRBD1, which was not confirmed against the DNA. The length of the CDR3 is 14 amino acids, counting both ends. Germline V gives CDR1 MNHNS, CDR2 SASEGT. The CDR3 region is CATLDKGWLGEQYF.

J is TRBJ2-7 and V is TRBV6-5; tentatively, D is TRBD1 (6 bases). The CDR3 is 12 residues long. The germline V gene has CDR1 MNHEY and CDR2 SVGAGI. V was cut by 6 bases and J by 2 bases, with 8 bases left in between. CDR3 in DNA: TGTGCCAGCAGAGGGGACACCTACGAGCAGTACTTC. Encoded protein: CASRGDTYEQYF.

This clonotype was counted a few times. V and J are TRBV7-2 and TRBJ2-3, with 9 bases fitting TRBD2. Germline V CDR1 and CDR2: SGHTA, FQGNSA. CDR3 length equals 12 residues. V lost 6 bases and J lost 9; bases outside the gene matches: 4. The chain's CDR3 is CASRPLAGTQYF. In nucleotides, the CDR3 is TGTGCCAGCAGACCTCTAGCGGGGACGCAGTATTTT.

This clonotype was seen only a few times. The rearrangement uses TRBV10-2 and TRBJ2-7, with D possibly being TRBD2 (5 bases). The CDR3 runs to 12 residues. Trimming removed 10 bases from V and 3 bases from J, with 13 bases in between. The V gene's germline CDR1 is WSHSY and CDR2 SAAADI. CDR3 nucleotide sequence: TGCGCCACCCAACTCGCGGGCTACGAGCAGTACTTC. It specifies CATQLAGYEQYF.

Remarks on this clonotype: A much larger clone differs by one base, so this may be a read error. The V gene is TRBV11-3, the J gene TRBJ2-1; D is unresolved. Germline V lookup: CDR1 SGHNT, CDR2 YENEEA. Trimming shortened V by 2 bases and J by 5 bases, and 4 bases separated the two germline ends. The CDR3 spans 12 residues. This CDR3 is CASSLNHNEQFF. The CDR3 coding sequence is TGTGCCAGCAGCTTAAACCACAATGAGCAGTTCTTC.

Ten or more counts support this clonotype. V gene TRBV6-5 combines with J gene TRBJ2-7, with 10 bases identical to TRBD1. Germline assignment: CDR1 MNHEY and CDR2 SVGAGI. V dropped 2 bases and J dropped 3; count of bases not matched to a gene: 4. CDR3 length: 15 residues. CDR3 in DNA: TGTGCCAGCAGTTACCGGGACAGGGGAATCTACGAGCAGTACTTC. This codes for CASSYRDRGIYEQYF.

This clonotype came up a few times. CDR3 bases: TGTGCCAGCAGCTTATGGAAACTAGCGGAGGACAATGAGCAGTTCTTC. The encoded protein is CASSLWKLAEDNEQFF. The chain is built from TRBV11-2 and TRBJ2-1; 8 positions match TRBD2. The CDR3 is 16 residues long. Germline CDR1 and CDR2: SGHAT and FQNNGV. V shed 2 bases, J shed 5 bases, and the junction held 8 bases outside the gene matches.

The rearrangement uses TRBV6-1 and TRBJ2-1, with 8 bases that match TRBD2. The CDR3 loop spans 14 amino acids. The germline gives CDR1 MNHNS, CDR2 SASEGT. With 7 bases clipped from V and 7 bases from J, the junction kept 9 bases outside the gene matches. The CDR3 is CASIASGSQNEQFF. CDR3 nucleotide sequence: TGTGCCAGCATCGCCAGCGGGAGCCAGAATGAGCAGTTCTTC.

J is TRBJ2-3 and V is TRBV5-1; 12 nucleotides agree with TRBD2. J lost 5 bases, V lost 1 base, and 5 bases had no gene match. The germline CDR1 and CDR2 sequences are SGHRS and YFSETQ. The CDR3 contains 16 residues. CDR3 residues: CASSLLTSGSLDTQYF. The CDR3, as DNA: TGCGCCAGCAGCTTGTTGACTAGCGGGAGTTTAGATACGCAGTATTTT. The whole variable domain, remainder taken from reference TRBV5-1 and TRBJ2-3, is KAGVTQTPRYLIKTRGQQVTLSCSPISGHRSVSWYQQTPGQGLQFLFEYFSETQRNKGNFPGRFSGRQFSNSRSEMNVSTLELGDSALYLCASSLLTSGSLDTQYFGPGTRLTVL.

The V and J genes are TRBV7-6 and TRBJ1-6, with D perhaps matching TRBD1 (5 bases). Per the germline V gene, CDR1 is SGHVS and CDR2 is FNYEAQ. Trimming removed 1 base from V and 9 bases from J, with 13 bases in between. The CDR3 consists of 15 residues. CDR3 DNA: TGTGCCAGCAGCTTAGTCAAGGGGCTGGGTTCACCCCTCCACTTT. Translated: CASSLVKGLGSPLHF. Using reference TRBV7-6 and TRBJ1-6 for the parts outside the CDR3, the full variable domain is GAGVSQSPRYKVTKRGQDVALRCDPISGHVSLYWYRQALGQGPEFLTYFNYEAQQDKSGLPNDRFSAERPEGSISTLTIQRTEQRDSAMYRCASSLVKGLGSPLHFGNGTRLTVT.

This clonotype was observed at least ten times. CDR3 nucleotide sequence: TGTGCCAGCACTACTGGTAGCGGGTTTGAGCAGTTCTTC. As protein: CASTTGSGFEQFF. The chain recombines TRBV7-2 with TRBJ2-1; TRBD2 aligns across 7 bases. The J segment lost 9 bases and the V segment lost 7 bases, leaving 9 bases of the junction unmatched. CDR1 and CDR2 (germline): SGHTA, FQGNSA. The CDR3 consists of 13 residues. Full variable domain (missing parts from reference TRBV7-2 and TRBJ2-1): GAGVSQSPSNKVTEKGKDVELRCDPISGHTALYWYRQSLGQGLEFLIYFQGNSAPDKSGLPSDRFSAERTGGSVSTLTIQRTQQEDSAVYLCASTTGSGFEQFFGPGTRLTVL.

This clonotype has just a few counts. This sequence joins TRBV20-1 and TRBJ2-1; 8 nucleotides agree with TRBD2. Per the germline V gene, CDR1 is DFQATT and CDR2 is SNEGSKA (reference sequence). V lost 2 bases, J lost 2 bases, and 5 bases stayed unmatched. The CDR3 spans 15 residues. CDR3 in amino acids: CSARKTSGTYNEQFF. CDR3 DNA sequence: TGCAGTGCTAGAAAAACTAGCGGCACCTACAATGAGCAGTTCTTC.

This clonotype was found a few times. The chain is built from TRBV28 and TRBJ2-1; D remains unclear. V was shortened by 2 bases and J by 0 bases, with 17 bases between the two germline ends. The CDR3 covers 18 residues. Looked up from germline, CDR1 is MDHEN and CDR2 is SYDVKM. CDR3 sequence: CASSLNSARRSSYNEQFF. DNA of the CDR3: TGTGCCAGCAGTTTAAATTCAGCGAGAAGGAGCTCCTACAATGAGCAGTTCTTC.

This clonotype turned up a few times. V gene TRBV5-6 combines with J gene TRBJ2-1; 9 positions agree with TRBD2. The V gene's germline CDR1 is SGHDT and CDR2 YYEEEE. This CDR3 region has 17 residues. The ends lost 0 bases at V and 1 base at J; junction bases unmatched: 5. The CDR3 spells CASSLVEAGGSYNEQFF. The CDR3 DNA sequence: TGTGCCAGCAGCTTGGTTGAAGCGGGAGGTTCCTACAATGAGCAGTTCTTC.

This clonotype was detected only a few times. The chain uses TRBV7-2 and TRBJ2-1, with 11 bases that match TRBD2. Looked up from germline, CDR1 is SGHTA and CDR2 is FQGNSA. V lost 1 base, J lost 4 bases, and 3 bases stayed unmatched. This CDR3 has 16 amino acids. The DNA for the CDR3 is TGTGCCAGCAGCTTAGTAGCGGGAGGGTGGTACAATGAGCAGTTCTTC. It yields the protein CASSLVAGGWYNEQFF. The complete variable domain, with remaining parts taken from reference TRBV7-2 and TRBJ2-1, reads GAGVSQSPSNKVTEKGKDVELRCDPISGHTALYWYRQSLGQGLEFLIYFQGNSAPDKSGLPSDRFSAERTGGSVSTLTIQRTQQEDSAVYLCASSLVAGGWYNEQFFGPGTRLTVL.

This chain connects TRBV18 to TRBJ2-5; the D call may be TRBD1 or TRBD2 (5 bases each). Looked up from germline, CDR1 is KGHSH and CDR2 is LQKENI. The CDR3 has 15 amino acids. V gave up 5 bases and J gave up 5 bases, with 18 bases separating them. The DNA of the CDR3 is TGTGCCAGCTCATCCGGGACGGACCCCAGGGAGACCCAGTACTTC. This sequence encodes CASSSGTDPRETQYF.